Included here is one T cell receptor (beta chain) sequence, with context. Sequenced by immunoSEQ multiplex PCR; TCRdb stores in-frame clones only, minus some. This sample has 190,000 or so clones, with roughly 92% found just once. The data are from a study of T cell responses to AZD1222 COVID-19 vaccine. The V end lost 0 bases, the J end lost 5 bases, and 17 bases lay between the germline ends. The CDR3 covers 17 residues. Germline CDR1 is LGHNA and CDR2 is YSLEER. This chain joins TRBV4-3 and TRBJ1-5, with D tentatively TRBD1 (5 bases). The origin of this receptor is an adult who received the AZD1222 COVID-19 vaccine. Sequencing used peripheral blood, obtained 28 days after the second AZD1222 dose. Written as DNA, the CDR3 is TGCGCCAGCAGCCAAGATGCAGGGACCAGGAGCTATCAGCCCCAGCATTTT. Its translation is CASSQDAGTRSYQPQHF.